This TCR beta chain emerged from a study of CD8 T cells in Susac syndrome (dated by TCRdb to the late 2010s). Looking at the study overall: Among the sequenced Susac syndrome patients, roughly six had clinically active disease and roughly eight were in clinical remission. Repertoire sequencing was used to test whether CD8+ T cell activation and differentiation in Susac syndrome was antigen driven. Susac syndrome patients were therapy-naive, on corticosteroids (some also receiving IVIg), or on IVIg alone at blood withdrawal. Results the study describes overall, beyond this receptor: The study acknowledged that relatively few individuals were included in the TCR sequencing and HLA analysis. No clonal expansion was detected in the CD4+ T cell repertoire of Susac syndrome patients.

Concerning this clonotype itself: Its antigen remains undetermined. No base quality information exists; no much larger clone differs at one position.

Peripheral blood CD8+ and CD4+ T cells from healthy donors, Susac syndrome patients and multiple sclerosis patients were profiled by high-throughput TCR beta sequencing. Recently defined diagnostic criteria for definite or probable disease were met by the Susac syndrome patients. CD8+ TEMRA cells were enriched by FACS, while bulk CD8+ and CD4+ T cells were purified by magnetic negative isolation. Blood was collected in EDTA tubes and processed within 24 hours, with PBMCs isolated through density gradient centrifugation. PBMCs intended for TCR sequencing were cryopreserved in liquid nitrogen and thawed later in a water bath at 37 degrees C. The sorted or isolated CD4+, CD8+ and CD8+ TEMRA cells had a purity of 90% or higher. RNA was extracted using the RNeasy kit, and roughly 0.45 to 1 ug of the RNA was reverse transcribed with random hexamers. The immunoSEQ multiplex PCR assay, covering 54 Vbeta and 13 Jbeta segments, was used to amplify TCR beta CDR3 regions. Bias from PCR amplification was corrected by using a synthetic template baseline for primer optimization and for computational correction. For the original study's pipeline: Reads were annotated to V, D and J genes according to IMGT and were analyzed with immunoSEQ Analyzer, with only productive sequences retained. Clonality was computed as one minus Shannon entropy normalized by log2 of the number of productive unique sequences. Public and private clones were assessed among the 100 most prevalent clones of each patient and control. Susac-specific clones were defined as absent from healthy and MS cohorts, 800 to 1,200 published viral clones and other ImmuneACCESS disease sequences. Using fastp trimming at Q25 and MiXCR clonotype assembly, TCRdb reanalyzed the public sequencing data and kept in-frame beta chains. All rows with the same CDR3 protein become a single entry with the most common DNA and genes. These V and J calls derive from TCRdb rather than the authors' analysis. The sample contains over 130,000 distinct CDR3 sequences, approximately 95% of them found a single time. More than 0.14% of the sample rests with the top ten.

Counted from cysteine to phenylalanine, this CDR3 has 15 amino acids. Here the CDR3 DNA is all that survives: 45 bases in frame from base 1. Trimming removed 5 bases from V and 7 bases from J, leaving 18 bases between the germline ends. The specimen sequenced was CD4+ T cells from PBMCs. Recombination connected TRBV12-3 or TRBV12-4 to TRBJ1-5; matching of 5 bases hints at TRBD1 as the D gene. The receptor comes from a human donor with Susac syndrome. Here the CDR3 is given as CASSRDGGSFQPQHF. DNA sequence: TGTGCCAGCAGTCGGGACGGAGGATCCTTCCAGCCCCAGCATTTT.